The entry below gives a single T cell receptor beta chain sequence along with its context. This clone was counted a few times. This clone's antigen is unknown. Qualities for individual bases were not recorded, and no much larger clone is one base off. Genomic DNA was isolated from the sorted cells so that the TCRbeta CDR3 region could be sequenced. TCRbeta CDR3 regions were sequenced using the immunoSEQ Assay. TCRdb obtained this table from immuneACCESS and retained in-frame rearrangements with V and J assigned. These tables miss some clones; where compared with another copy, unresolved V genes account for less than half of the shortfall, and the remainder is unexplained. The sample contains some 70,000 clones, 65% to 90% of them found a single time. The ten largest make up 0.75% of the sample. This sample is part of a study of OX40 agonist ivuxolimab in advanced cancers. A note on the overall study: Ivuxolimab was a fully human IgG2 agonistic monoclonal antibody targeting the costimulatory receptor OX40 (CD134). Intravenous ivuxolimab was administered to patients every 2 weeks at six dose levels: 0.01, 0.1, 0.3, 1.5, 3 and 10 mg/kg. Of the roughly 50 dose-escalation patients, hepatocellular carcinoma was present in 19, melanoma in roughly 15, renal cell carcinoma in 9 and head and neck cancer in 9. The dose-escalation cohort was about 86% male with a mean age of roughly 60 years, ranging from about 23 to 85. Patients were allowed to have had prior anti-PD-1, anti-PD-L1 or anti-CTLA-4 therapy, and 30% to 40% of the dose-escalation patients had previously received checkpoint inhibitors. Three dose-escalation patients achieved partial responses, one with hepatocellular carcinoma and two with cutaneous melanoma. The purpose of peripheral TCRbeta sequencing was to test whether ivuxolimab changed TCR sequence diversity and led to clonal T-cell expansion. The paper describes the monotherapy dose-escalation part (N of about 55 patients) of the phase I trial of ivuxolimab. The paper as a whole reports these results and caveats: Partial responders in the 0.1-3.0 mg/kg groups had among the lowest normalized peripheral clonal expansion, especially among CD8+ T cells. At doses of 0.1 to 3.0 mg/kg, clonal expansion of both CD4+ and CD8+ blood T cells was observed from baseline to week 6. Low levels of normalized T-cell clonal expansion were also seen in some patients who did not respond. Which antigens the clonally expanded peripheral T cells were specific for was not determined. On average, CD8+ T cells showed more expanded clones than CD4+ T cells after ivuxolimab.

The trial excluded patients who had a history of autoimmune disease or who were on systemic immunosuppression. In every dose cohort, peripheral blood was drawn for TCR sequencing at baseline, cycle 4 day 1, and cycle 7 day 1. Samples were obtained from an open-label, multicenter, first-in-human phase I dose-escalation trial of ivuxolimab. Adults with locally advanced or metastatic melanoma, renal cell, hepatocellular, or head and neck squamous cell carcinoma were enrolled in the trial. Before TCR sequencing, CD4+ T cells and CD8+ T cells were sorted from peripheral blood as separate populations. For CDR1 and CDR2, the germline V gene lists SGHDT and YYEEEE. The cysteine opens and the phenylalanine closes a CDR3 of 14 amino acids. Of the read, only the CDR3 DNA is kept; its 42 bases are in frame from base 1. From V the trimming removes 1 base and from J it removes 9 bases, while the gene matches leave 5 bases of the junction unaccounted for.

The clonotype originates from an adult with an advanced solid tumor such as melanoma, head and neck, liver or kidney cancer. The sequences come from CD4+ or CD8+ T cells sorted from blood, collected in a trial of the OX40 agonist ivuxolimab. The rearrangement joined TRBV5-6 to TRBJ2-7, with 12 junctional bases fitting TRBD2. The encoded CDR3 is CASSLQASGRGQYF. The sequence in DNA is TGTGCCAGCAGCTTGCAAGCTAGCGGGAGGGGGCAGTACTTC.